The source of this T cell receptor (beta chain) is a study of cytomegalovirus exposure and HLA in healthy donors (dated by TCRdb to between 2016 and 2019). As for the study more broadly: According to an earlier analysis of 550 to 750 of the donors, about 180 million T cells yielded 117 million unique TCR beta sequences and more than 250 Gb of sequence data. A later genetic analysis used genome-wide SNP genotypes for about 65% of the 666 donors, treating that subset as a discovery cohort. To predict cytomegalovirus infection status, the study combined high-throughput TCR immunosequencing, statistical association of individual TCRs with disease status, and machine learning. The study aimed to test whether cataloging public T cell receptors could reveal signatures of past pathogen exposure. Approximately 310 gigabases of sequencing data and tens of millions of unique TCR sequences were included in an early release covering about 620 HLA-typed donors. Of the roughly 390 genotyped donors, over 80% were placed in the genetic ancestry cluster associated with self-reported Caucasian donors. HLA typing covered class I and class II loci at four-digit resolution. Alongside the repertoire data, information on donor age, sex, ethnicity and CMV serostatus was compiled. To study patterns of TCR occurrence, a later analysis re-analyzed previously published TCR beta repertoires from around 700 donors and added high-resolution HLA genotyping. An earlier analysis of roughly 580 of the donors used high-throughput TCR beta sequencing to judge whether each TCR beta V gene segment behaved as functional or pseudogenic. Typing coverage varied by locus: roughly 620-630 donors for A, B, C, DRB1 and DQB1; approximately 500 for DQA1; more than 600 for DPA1; approximately 470 for DPB1. Several DR-DQ haplotypes were handled as single units for association and clustering because linkage in the cohort was strong. Rather than drawing on any new phenotypic data, the later analysis identified candidate immune exposures from TCR beta sequences and the way those sequences occurred across donors. All discovery cohort repertoires had been generated on a single sequencing platform. The study profiled the T cell repertoires of 500 to 800 subjects by immunosequencing and related them to cytomegalovirus serostatus. Across around 400 genotyped donors of the cohort, an average of about 200,000 unique TCR beta nucleotide sequences per donor were sequenced, and roughly 17% of those sequences were non-productive. A separate validation cohort of about 110 different subjects was used in addition to the roughly 640-subject first cohort. General conclusions and limits of the study: When HLA alleles, especially DR and DQ, strongly co-occurred, attributing TCR associations to individual alleles was difficult. A further reported finding was that TCR beta sequences accurately predicted the HLA-A and HLA-B alleles for most subjects in the first cohort. It was suggested by the authors that the approach could potentially be generalized to other disease states and immunological phenotypes. In a later genetic analysis, fewer N-insertions in productive TCRs were reported among donors in an Asian-associated ancestry cluster than the roughly 700-donor mean. A cluster of highly shared sequence variants was judged likely to be a technical artifact of the sequencing pipeline. In the study, approximately 160 TCR beta chains were listed as associated with cytomegalovirus. The classifier was reported to diagnose cytomegalovirus status with high specificity and sensitivity in both the original cohort and the validation cohort. Some IMGT-functional V segments, including TRBV6-2 and TRBV6-3, could not be distinguished by the 87-base-pair reads and were therefore excluded. In a later analysis, the rate of TCR association differed among HLA loci, with DRB1 alleles having the most associated TCRs and HLA-C alleles having the fewest. Three of the identified cytomegalovirus-associated TCR beta chains were confirmed in vitro to be specific for cytomegalovirus antigens. Presence/absence analyses assumed roughly uniform sequencing depth across donors, an assumption that may not hold. An earlier analysis of approximately 600 of the donors showed that most TCR beta V segments appeared in productive rearrangements either about 90% or about 30% of the time, which broadly matched IMGT annotations. In this cohort, only TCR beta chains were sequenced, and detectable features were limited by the absence of alpha or paired-chain data. An association between a missense DCLRE1C variant and V-gene and J-gene trimming of TCR beta chains was found in a later genetic analysis and replicated in an independent cohort. According to a later analysis, parvovirus B19, influenza, CMV and Epstein-Barr virus appeared linked to several top co-occurrence clusters. In a later analysis, HLA-associated TCR beta chains showed more clonal expansion and lower generation probabilities than non-associated chains that were equally common. Correlated functional status among segregating V segments might be attributable to linkage disequilibrium, but an unknown experimental factor could not be ruled out. Because HLA typing was unavailable for some donors at each locus, only the typed subset was used in association tests. CMV serostatus was the only immune exposure information available for the cohort. A later analysis associated 15,000 to 20,000 TCR beta sequences with specific HLA alleles at a false discovery rate of 0.05. Some 15 rarely observed V segments, including chromosome 9 orphons, were excluded from the earlier analysis of about 610 of the donors because counts were too low. According to a later analysis, most CMV-associated TCR beta chains appeared to be HLA-restricted, and the HLA associations seemed to be driven largely by CMV exposure. While some public TCRs were present in many individuals, most TCR sequences turned up only very rarely across donors.

The library was prepared using the immunoSEQ multiplex PCR assay. A mixture of 60 forward primers for TCR Vbeta segments and 13 reverse primers for TCR Jbeta segments was used in the multiplex PCR. A multiplex PCR assay on genomic DNA amplified the CDR3 region of rearranged TCR beta genes. On the Illumina HiSeq System, the amplified TCR beta libraries were sequenced as 87-base-pair reads. Per the original workflow: Across the 640 or so repertoires, a later analysis counted 60 million to 90 million unique TCR beta chains, around 11 million of which were shared by at least two donors. Raw reads were error-corrected and collapsed into unique sequences by a nearest-neighbor algorithm in which closely related sequences were merged to remove PCR and sequencing errors. CDR3 sequences were aligned to IMGT reference sequences to assign V, D and J gene segments. Each retained sequence needed at least a six-nucleotide match to both a V gene segment and a J gene segment. Rearrangements were classified as productive when the CDR3 lacked stop codons and remained in frame with V and J, and all other rearrangements were classified as non-productive. Following IMGT convention, CDR3 was defined as the stretch from the second conserved V-encoded cysteine up to the conserved J-encoded phenylalanine. The earlier analysis of about 530 of the donors excluded any sequence lacking an unambiguous match to a single V gene segment. In an earlier analysis of several hundred of the donors, V segments were called functional above 56.7% productive rearrangements and were called segregating when the between-donor standard deviation exceeded 5%. A statistical classification framework was built for diagnosing cytomegalovirus status from the catalog of TCR beta chain sequences. A later analysis assigned V and J genes by comparing TCR nucleotide sequences with IMGT/GENE-DB human TR gene sequences. A later analysis assigned CDR3 sequences and most-parsimonious VDJ recombination scenarios with the TCRdist pipeline. In a later analysis, each TCR beta chain was defined by its CDR3 amino acid sequence together with its V-gene family, and reads without a unique V-gene family were excluded. In a later analysis, nearly 600 highly shared, low-generation-probability nucleotide sequences were removed to address suspected cross-contamination and a sequencing artifact. For each public chain, a later analysis derived a clonal expansion index from normalized ranks of inferred template counts within each repertoire. A later analysis computed generation probabilities with a VDJ recombination model fitted to out-of-frame rearrangements, and checked the results against IGoR. In a later analysis, TCR-TCR, TCR-HLA and TCR-CMV co-occurrence was scored with hypergeometric tests, and a repertoire-size bias correction was applied to TCR pairs. A later analysis estimated false discovery rates by permuting HLA or CMV assignments 20 times. A later analysis grouped co-occurring TCRs with DBSCAN, adding TCRdist sequence similarity when clustering within HLA-allele-positive subsets. Co-occurrence clustering excluded repertoires with fewer than 30,000 or more than 120,000 public chains, plus five with anomalous nucleotide sharing. Drawn from immuneACCESS, this table holds only the in-frame rearrangements with V and J called that TCRdb kept. Clones are partly lost; checked studies trace under half to an unresolved V gene and leave the rest unexplained. V, J and clone size derive from that table, while D and trimming were established from the DNA sequence. Within this sample are approximately 150,000 clones, with 84% of them counted one time only. 4.5% to 5.5% of the sample goes to the ten largest clones.

A remark on this clone: This clone's antigen is unknown. No quality values exist for individual bases; no much larger clone is one base distant.

V was cut back by 4 bases and J by 3 bases, leaving a gap of 12 bases between them. The germline V gene gives CDR1 as MDHEN and CDR2 as SYDVKM. The CDR3 measures 14 amino acids from cysteine to phenylalanine. Left in the record is the CDR3 DNA by itself, 42 bases read in frame from the first base. The cohort was made up of 500 to 800 healthy bone marrow donors. At the time of sampling, every cohort member was nominally healthy, though immune exposures that went unrecorded were likely present. The donor tested CMV seronegative and was one of the 352 seronegative cohort members. Every donor gave a peripheral blood sample, and the peripheral blood mononuclear cells from that sample were used for TCR beta sequencing. Genomic DNA extraction from the blood cell samples was performed with the Qiagen DNeasy Blood Extraction Kit.

The specimen was PBMCs. The chain is made from TRBV28 and TRBJ2-5, with the D gene too uncertain to name. The sequence derives from a young man in good health and CMV-seronegative. Read as DNA, the sequence is TGTGCCAGCAGTTCCCGGTTGGTTGAAGAGACCCAGTACTTC. Its translation reads: CASSSRLVEETQYF.